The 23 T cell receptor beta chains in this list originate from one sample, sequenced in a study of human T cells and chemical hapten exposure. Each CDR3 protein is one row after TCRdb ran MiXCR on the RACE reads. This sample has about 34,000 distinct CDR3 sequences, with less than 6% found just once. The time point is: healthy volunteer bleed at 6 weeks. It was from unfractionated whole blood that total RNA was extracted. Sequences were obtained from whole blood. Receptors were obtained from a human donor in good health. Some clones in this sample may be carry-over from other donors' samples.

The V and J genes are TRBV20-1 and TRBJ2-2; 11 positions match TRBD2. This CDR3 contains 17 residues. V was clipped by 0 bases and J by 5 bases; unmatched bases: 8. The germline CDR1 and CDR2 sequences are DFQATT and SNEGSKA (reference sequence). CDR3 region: CSARELAGVIRTGELFF. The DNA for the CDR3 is TGCAGTGCTAGAGAACTAGCGGGAGTGATTAGGACCGGGGAGCTGTTTTTT.

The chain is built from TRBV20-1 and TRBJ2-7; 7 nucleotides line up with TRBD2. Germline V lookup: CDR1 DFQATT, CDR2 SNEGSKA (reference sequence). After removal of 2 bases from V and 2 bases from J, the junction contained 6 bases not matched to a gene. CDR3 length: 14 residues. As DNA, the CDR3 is TGCAGTGCTAGACAAGGGGAGGGGCCCTACGAGCAGTACTTC. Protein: CSARQGEGPYEQYF.

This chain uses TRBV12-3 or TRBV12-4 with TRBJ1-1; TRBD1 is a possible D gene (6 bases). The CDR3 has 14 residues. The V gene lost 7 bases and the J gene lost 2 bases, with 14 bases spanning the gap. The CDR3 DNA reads TGTGCCAGCAAATGGGGGGGCCCTAACACTGAAGCTTTCTTT. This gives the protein CASKWGGPNTEAFF.

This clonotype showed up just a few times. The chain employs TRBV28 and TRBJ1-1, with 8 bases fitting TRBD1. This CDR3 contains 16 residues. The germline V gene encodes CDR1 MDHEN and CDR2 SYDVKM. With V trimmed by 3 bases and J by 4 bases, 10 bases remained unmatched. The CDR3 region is CASSFRQGARSTEAFF. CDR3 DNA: TGTGCCAGCAGTTTCAGGCAGGGGGCCCGGAGCACTGAAGCTTTCTTT.

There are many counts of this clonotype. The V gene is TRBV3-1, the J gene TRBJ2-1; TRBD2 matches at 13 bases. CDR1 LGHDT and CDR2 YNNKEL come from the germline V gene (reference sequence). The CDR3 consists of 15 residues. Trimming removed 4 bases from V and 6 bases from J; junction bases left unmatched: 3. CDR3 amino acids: CASSPGLAGSNEQFF. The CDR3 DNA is TGTGCCAGCAGCCCGGGACTAGCGGGAAGCAATGAGCAGTTCTTC.

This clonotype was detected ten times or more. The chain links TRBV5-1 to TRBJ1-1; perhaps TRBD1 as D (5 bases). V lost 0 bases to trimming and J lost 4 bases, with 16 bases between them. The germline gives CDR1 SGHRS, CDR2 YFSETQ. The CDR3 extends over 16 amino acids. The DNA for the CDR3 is TGCGCCAGCAGCTTGGACTCGGCGTTGAGGGGCACTGAAGCTTTCTTT. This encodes CASSLDSALRGTEAFF.

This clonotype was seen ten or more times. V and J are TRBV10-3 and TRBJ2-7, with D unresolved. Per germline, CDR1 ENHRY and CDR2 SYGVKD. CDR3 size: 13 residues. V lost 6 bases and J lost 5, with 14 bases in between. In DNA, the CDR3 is TGTGCCATCAGCGACCCGCCTATCGACGAGCAGTACTTC. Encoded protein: CAISDPPIDEQYF.

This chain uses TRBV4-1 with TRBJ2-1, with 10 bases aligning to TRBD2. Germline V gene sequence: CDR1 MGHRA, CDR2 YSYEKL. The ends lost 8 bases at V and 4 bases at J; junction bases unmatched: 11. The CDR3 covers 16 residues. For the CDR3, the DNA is TGCGCCAGCCGGGAAGCTAGCGGGGGAATGTACAATGAGCAGTTCTTC. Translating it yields CASREASGGMYNEQFF.

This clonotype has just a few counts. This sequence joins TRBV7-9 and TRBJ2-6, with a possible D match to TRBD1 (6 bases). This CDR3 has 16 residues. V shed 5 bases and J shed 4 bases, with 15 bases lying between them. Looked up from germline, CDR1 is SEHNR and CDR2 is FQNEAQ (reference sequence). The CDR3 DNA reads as TGTGCCAGCAGCGCGCAGGGGTTTGACGGGGCCAACGTCCTGACTTTC. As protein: CASSAQGFDGANVLTF.

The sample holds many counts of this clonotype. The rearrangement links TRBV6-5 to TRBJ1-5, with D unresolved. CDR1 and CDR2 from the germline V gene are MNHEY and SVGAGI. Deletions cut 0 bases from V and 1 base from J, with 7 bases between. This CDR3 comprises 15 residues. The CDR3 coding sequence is TGTGCCAGCAGTTACTCGGGCAGCAGCAATCAGCCCCAGCATTTT. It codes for CASSYSGSSNQPQHF.

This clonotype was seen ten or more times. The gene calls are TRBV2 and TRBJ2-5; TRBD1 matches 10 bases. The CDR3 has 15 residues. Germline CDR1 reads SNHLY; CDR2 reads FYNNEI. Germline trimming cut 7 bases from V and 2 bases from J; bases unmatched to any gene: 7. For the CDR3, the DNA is TGTGCCAGCATGGGTCGGACAGGGGGACAAGAGACCCAGTACTTC. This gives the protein CASMGRTGGQETQYF.

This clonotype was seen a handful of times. CDR3 nucleotides: TGTGCCAGCTCACCTCTCCAGGGTGGGACTGAAGCTTTCTTT. The encoded protein is CASSPLQGGTEAFF. This chain connects TRBV18 to TRBJ1-1, with D perhaps TRBD1 (5 bases). V lost 3 bases and J 5 bases, leaving 13 bases between the germline ends. CDR1 and CDR2 from the germline V gene are KGHSH and LQKENI. This CDR3 is 14 amino acids long.

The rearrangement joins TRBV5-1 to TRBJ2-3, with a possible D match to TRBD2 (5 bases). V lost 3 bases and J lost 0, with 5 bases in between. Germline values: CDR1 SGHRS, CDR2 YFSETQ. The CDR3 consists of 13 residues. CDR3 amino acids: CASSWTSTDTQYF. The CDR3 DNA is TGCGCCAGCAGCTGGACTAGCACAGATACGCAGTATTTT.

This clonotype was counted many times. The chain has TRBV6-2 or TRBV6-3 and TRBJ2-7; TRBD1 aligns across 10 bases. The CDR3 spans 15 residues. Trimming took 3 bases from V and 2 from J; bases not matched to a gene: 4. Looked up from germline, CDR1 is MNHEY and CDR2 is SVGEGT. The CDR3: CASSYTGTGAYEQYF. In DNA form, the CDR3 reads TGTGCCAGCAGTTATACCGGGACAGGGGCCTACGAGCAGTACTTC.

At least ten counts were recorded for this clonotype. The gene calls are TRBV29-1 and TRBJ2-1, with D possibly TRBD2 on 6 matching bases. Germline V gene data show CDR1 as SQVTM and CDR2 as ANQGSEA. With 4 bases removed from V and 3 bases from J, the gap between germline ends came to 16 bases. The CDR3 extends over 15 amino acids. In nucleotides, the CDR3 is TGCAGCGTTGTGGTCCCGGGAGAACACTACAATGAGCAGTTCTTC. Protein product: CSVVVPGEHYNEQFF.

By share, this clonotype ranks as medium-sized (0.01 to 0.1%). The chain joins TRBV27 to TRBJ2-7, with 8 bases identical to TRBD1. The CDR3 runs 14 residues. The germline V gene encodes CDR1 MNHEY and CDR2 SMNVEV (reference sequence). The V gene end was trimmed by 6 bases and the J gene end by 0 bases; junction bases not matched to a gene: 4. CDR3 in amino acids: CASSRDRNSYEQYF. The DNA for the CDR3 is TGTGCCAGCAGCCGGGACAGGAACTCCTACGAGCAGTACTTC.

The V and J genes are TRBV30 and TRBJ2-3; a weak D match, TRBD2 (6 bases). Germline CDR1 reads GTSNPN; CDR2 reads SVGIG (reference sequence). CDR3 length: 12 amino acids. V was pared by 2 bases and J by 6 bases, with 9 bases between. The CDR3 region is CAWSPSGDTQYF. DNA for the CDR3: TGTGCCTGGAGTCCCAGCGGGGATACGCAGTATTTT.

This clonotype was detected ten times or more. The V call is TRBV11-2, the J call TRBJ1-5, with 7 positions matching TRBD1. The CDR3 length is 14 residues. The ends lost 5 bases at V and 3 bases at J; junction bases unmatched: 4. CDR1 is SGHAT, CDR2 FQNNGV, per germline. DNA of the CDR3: TGTGCCAGCAGCGGGGGACAGTACAATCAGCCCCAGCATTTT. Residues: CASSGGQYNQPQHF.

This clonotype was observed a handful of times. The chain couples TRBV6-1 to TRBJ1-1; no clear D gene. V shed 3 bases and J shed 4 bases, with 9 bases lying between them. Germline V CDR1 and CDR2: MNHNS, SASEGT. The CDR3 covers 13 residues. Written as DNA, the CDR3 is TGTGCCAGCAGTGAGGGCAGTGGCACTGAAGCTTTCTTT. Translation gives CASSEGSGTEAFF.

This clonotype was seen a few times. The CDR3 here is CASSQGVFFPGNTIYF. In nucleotides, the CDR3 is TGCGCCAGCAGCCAAGGGGTCTTTTTCCCTGGAAACACCATATATTTT. The chain employs TRBV4-1 and TRBJ1-3; D is undetermined. Germline V CDR1 and CDR2: MGHRA, YSYEKL. The CDR3 totals 16 residues. Trimming pared 1 base from V and 2 bases from J, leaving 12 bases between.

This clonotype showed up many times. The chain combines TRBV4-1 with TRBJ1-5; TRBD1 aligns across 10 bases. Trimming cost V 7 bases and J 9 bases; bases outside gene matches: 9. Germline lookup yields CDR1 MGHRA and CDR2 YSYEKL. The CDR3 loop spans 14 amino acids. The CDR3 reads CASTRGTGAWPQHF. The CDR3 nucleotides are TGCGCCAGCACGCGAGGGACAGGGGCATGGCCCCAGCATTTT.

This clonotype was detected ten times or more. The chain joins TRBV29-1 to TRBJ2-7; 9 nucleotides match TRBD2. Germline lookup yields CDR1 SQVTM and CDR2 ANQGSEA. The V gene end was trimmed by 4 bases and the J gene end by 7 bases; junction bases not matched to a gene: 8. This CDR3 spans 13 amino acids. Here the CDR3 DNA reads TGCAGCGTTGTAATAGCGGGGGCCCGAGAGCAGTACTTC. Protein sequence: CSVVIAGAREQYF.

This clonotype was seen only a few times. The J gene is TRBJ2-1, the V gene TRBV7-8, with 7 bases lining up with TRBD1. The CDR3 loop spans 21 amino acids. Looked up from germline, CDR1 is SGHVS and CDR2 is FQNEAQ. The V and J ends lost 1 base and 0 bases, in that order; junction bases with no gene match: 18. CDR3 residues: CASSLVSAGGSYRSSYNEQFF. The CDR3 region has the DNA TGTGCCAGCAGCTTAGTATCCGCAGGGGGTTCCTACCGGAGCTCCTACAATGAGCAGTTCTTC.